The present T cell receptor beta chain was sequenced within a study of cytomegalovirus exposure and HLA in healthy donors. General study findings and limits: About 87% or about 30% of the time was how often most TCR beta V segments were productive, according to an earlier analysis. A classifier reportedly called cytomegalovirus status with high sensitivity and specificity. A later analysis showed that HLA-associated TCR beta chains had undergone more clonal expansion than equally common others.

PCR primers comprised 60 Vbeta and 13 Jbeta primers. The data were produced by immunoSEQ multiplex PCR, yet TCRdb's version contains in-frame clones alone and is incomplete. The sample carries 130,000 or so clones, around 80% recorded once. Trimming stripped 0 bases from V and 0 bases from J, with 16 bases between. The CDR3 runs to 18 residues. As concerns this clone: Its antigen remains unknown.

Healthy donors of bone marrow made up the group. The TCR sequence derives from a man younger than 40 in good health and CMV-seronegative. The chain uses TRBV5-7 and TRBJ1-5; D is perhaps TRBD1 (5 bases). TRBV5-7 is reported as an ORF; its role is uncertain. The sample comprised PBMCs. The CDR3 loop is CASSLAGRKQDSNQPQHF. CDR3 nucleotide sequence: TGTGCCAGCAGCTTGGCGGGCCGGAAACAGGATAGCAATCAGCCCCAGCATTTT.